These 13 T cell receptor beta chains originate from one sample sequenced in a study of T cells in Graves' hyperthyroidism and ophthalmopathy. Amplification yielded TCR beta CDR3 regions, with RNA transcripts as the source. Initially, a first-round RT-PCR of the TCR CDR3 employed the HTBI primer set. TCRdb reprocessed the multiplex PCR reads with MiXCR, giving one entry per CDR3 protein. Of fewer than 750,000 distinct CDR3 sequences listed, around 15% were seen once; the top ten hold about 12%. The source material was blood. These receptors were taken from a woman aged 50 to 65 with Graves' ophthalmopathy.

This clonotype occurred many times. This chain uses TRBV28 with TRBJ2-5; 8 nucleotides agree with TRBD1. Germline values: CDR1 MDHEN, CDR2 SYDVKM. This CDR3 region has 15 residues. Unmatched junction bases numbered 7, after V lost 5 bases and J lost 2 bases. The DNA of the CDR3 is TGTGCCAGCAGTGTGTCTACAGGGGGACAAGAGACCCAGTACTTC. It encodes CASSVSTGGQETQYF.

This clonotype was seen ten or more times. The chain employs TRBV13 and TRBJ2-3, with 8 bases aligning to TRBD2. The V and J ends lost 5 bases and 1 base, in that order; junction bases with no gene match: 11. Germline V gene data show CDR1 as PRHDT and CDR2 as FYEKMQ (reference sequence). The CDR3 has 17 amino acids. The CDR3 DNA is TGTGCCAGCAGCCAAACAGGGACTAGGCAGGGCACAGATACGCAGTATTTT. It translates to CASSQTGTRQGTDTQYF.

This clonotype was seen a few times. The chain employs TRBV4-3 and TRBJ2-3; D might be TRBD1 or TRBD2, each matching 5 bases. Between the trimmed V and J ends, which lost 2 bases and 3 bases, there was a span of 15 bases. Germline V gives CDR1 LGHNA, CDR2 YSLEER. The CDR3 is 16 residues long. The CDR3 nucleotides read TGCGCCAGCAGCCAAAGCAGGGAGCCTTGGACAGATACGCAGTATTTT. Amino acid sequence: CASSQSREPWTDTQYF.

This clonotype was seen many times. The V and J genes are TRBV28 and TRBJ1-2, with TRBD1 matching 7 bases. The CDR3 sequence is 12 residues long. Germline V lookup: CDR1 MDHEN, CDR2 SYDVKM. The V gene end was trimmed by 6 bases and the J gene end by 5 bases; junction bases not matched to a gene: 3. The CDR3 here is CASRGTVYGYTF. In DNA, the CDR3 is TGTGCCAGCAGAGGGACAGTGTATGGCTACACCTTC.

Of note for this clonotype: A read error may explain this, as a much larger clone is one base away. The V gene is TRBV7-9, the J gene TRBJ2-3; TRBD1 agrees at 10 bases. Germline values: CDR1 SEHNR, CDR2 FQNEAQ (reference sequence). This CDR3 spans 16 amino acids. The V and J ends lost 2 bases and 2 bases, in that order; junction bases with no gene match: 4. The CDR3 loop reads CASSLIGTGVTDTQYF. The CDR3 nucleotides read TGTGCCAGCAGCTTAATCGGGACAGGGGTCACAGATACGCAGTATTTT.

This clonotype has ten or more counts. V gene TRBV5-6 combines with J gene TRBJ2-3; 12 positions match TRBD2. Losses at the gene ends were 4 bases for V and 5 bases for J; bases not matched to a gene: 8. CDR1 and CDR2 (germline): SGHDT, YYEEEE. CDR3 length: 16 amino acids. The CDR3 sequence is CASSLKLAGGGDTQYF. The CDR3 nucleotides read TGTGCCAGCAGCCTAAAACTAGCGGGAGGAGGAGATACGCAGTATTTT.

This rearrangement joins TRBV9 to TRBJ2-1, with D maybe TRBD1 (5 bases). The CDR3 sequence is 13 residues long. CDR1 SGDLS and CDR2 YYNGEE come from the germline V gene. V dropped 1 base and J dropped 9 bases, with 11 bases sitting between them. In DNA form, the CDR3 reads TGTGCCAGCAGCGTACGTCAGGGAAGTGAGCAGTTCTTC. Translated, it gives CASSVRQGSEQFF.

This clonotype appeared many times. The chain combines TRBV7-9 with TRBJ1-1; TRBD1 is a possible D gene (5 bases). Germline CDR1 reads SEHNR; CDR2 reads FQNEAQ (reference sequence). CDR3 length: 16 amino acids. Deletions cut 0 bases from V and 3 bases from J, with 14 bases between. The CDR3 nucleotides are TGTGCCAGCAGCTTAGCGTTTGGGGGTTCGGACACTGAAGCTTTCTTT. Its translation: CASSLAFGGSDTEAFF. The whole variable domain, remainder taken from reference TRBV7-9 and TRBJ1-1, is DTGVSQNPRHKITKRGQNVTFRCDPISEHNRLYWYRQTLGQGPEFLTYFQNEAQLEKSRLLSDRFSAERPKGSFSTLEIQRTEQGDSAMYLCASSLAFGGSDTEAFFGQGTRLTVV.

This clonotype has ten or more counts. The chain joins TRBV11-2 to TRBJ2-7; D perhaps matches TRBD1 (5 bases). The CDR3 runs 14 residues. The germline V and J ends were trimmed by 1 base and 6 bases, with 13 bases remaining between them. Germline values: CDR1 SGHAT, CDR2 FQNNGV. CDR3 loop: CASSLASGSAEQYF. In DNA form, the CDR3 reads TGTGCCAGCAGCTTAGCTTCAGGGTCGGCCGAGCAGTACTTC.

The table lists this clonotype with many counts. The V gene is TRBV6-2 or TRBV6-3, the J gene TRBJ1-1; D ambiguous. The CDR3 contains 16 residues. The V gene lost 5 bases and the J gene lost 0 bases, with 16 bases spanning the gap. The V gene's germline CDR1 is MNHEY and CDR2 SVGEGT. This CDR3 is CASSKTWTEMNTEAFF. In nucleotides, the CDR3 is TGTGCCAGCAGTAAGACTTGGACCGAAATGAACACTGAAGCTTTCTTT.

CDR3 nucleotide sequence: TGTGCCACCAGCGACGGGTCGGCCCAAGAGACCCAGTACTTC. This translates into CATSDGSAQETQYF. The chain carries TRBV15 and TRBJ2-5; D is unclear. Per germline, CDR1 LNHNV and CDR2 YYDKDF (reference sequence). This CDR3 is 14 amino acids long. V lost 5 bases to trimming and J lost 1 base, with 11 bases between them.

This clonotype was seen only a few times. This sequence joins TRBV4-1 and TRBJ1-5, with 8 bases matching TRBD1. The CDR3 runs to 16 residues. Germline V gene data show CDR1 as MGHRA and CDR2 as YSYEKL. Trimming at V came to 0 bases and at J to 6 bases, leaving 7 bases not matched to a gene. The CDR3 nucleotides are TGCGCCAGCAGCCAAGACTTGACAGGGGTTTTTCAGCCCCAGCATTTT. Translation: CASSQDLTGVFQPQHF.

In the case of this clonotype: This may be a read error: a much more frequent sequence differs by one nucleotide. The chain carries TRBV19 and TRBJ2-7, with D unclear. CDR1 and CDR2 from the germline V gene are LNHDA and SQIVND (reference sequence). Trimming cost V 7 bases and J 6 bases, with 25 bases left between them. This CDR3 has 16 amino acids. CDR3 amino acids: CASNPPEAGVDGEQYF. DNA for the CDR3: TGTGCCAGTAACCCCCCTGAAGCTGGGGTCGATGGCGAGCAGTACTTC.